A selection of T cell receptor beta chains follows, all from one sample in a study of shared clonotypes between healthy human individuals. Repertoires were generated with immunoSEQ multiplex PCR, while TCRdb's copy carries only in-frame clones and drops some. The sample holds about 1 million clones, more than 65% seen once. Sequencing input: memory CD4+ T cells sorted from blood. The receptor source for this set is a man between 18 and 29 years old in good health. Each CDR3 is given with its conserved first and last residue. A D gene is named only where the DNA matches it firmly. Size tells how often a clone was seen (once, few, many) or the class of an expanded clone, and some rows leave it out.

TRBJ1-5 | . | . | TRBV30 | CAWSDPPGANQPQHF | TGTGCCTGGAGTGATCCCCCGGGCGCCAATCAGCCCCAGCATTTT
TRBJ2-2 | . | . | TRBV19 | CATTQGGELFF | TGTGCCACTACCCAGGGCGGGGAGCTGTTTTTT
TRBJ1-3 | . | TRBD1 | TRBV10-3 | CAISEDRAGNTIYF | TGTGCCATCAGTGAGGACAGGGCCGGAAACACCATATATTTT
TRBJ2-7 | few | TRBD1 | TRBV6-5 | CASSNWDRSYEQYF | TGTGCCAGCAGCAATTGGGACAGATCCTACGAGCAGTACTTC
TRBJ2-1 | . | . | TRBV7-9 | CASSLEATSMSEQFF | TGTGCCAGCAGCTTAGAGGCTACGAGCATGTCTGAGCAGTTCTTC
TRBJ2-3 | . | . | TRBV10-3 | CAISARDSGTSTDTQYF | TGTGCCATCAGTGCTAGGGATAGCGGAACTAGCACAGATACGCAGTATTTT
TRBJ2-7 | . | . | TRBV30 | CAWSLSGPGQYF | TGTGCCTGGAGCCTCAGTGGGCCGGGGCAGTACTTC
TRBJ2-7 | . | . | TRBV18 | CASSPPGGGALYEQYF | TGTGCCAGCTCACCACCTGGAGGGGGAGCTCTGTACGAGCAGTACTTC
TRBJ1-6 | . | TRBD1 | TRBV5-1 | CASSLEGQTNSPLHF | TGCGCCAGCAGCTTGGAGGGACAGACTAATTCACCCCTCCACTTT
TRBJ1-5 | once | . | TRBV19 | CASNTGYSNQPQHF | TGTGCCAGTAACACAGGGTATAGCAATCAGCCCCAGCATTTT
TRBJ2-1 | . | . | TRBV7-2 | CASSMMSGQTYNEQFF | TGTGCCAGCAGCATGATGAGTGGTCAAACCTACAATGAGCAGTTCTTC
TRBJ2-7 | . | TRBD1 | TRBV5-1 | CASTLGGGGYEQYF | TGCGCCAGCACTCTAGGGGGCGGAGGCTACGAGCAGTACTTC
TRBJ2-1 | . | . | TRBV6-6 | CASSQNRNEQFF | TGTGCCAGCAGCCAGAACAGAAATGAGCAGTTCTTC
TRBJ2-7 | once | TRBD1 | TRBV6-6 | CASSLTGSPFDEQYF | TGTGCCAGCAGCCTGACAGGGTCCCCATTTGACGAGCAGTACTTC
TRBJ2-5 | . | . | TRBV5-6 | CASSLGAEETQYF | TGTGCCAGCAGCTTGGGGGCAGAGGAGACCCAGTACTTC
TRBJ1-4 | . | . | TRBV13 | CASSITKGEKLFF | TGTGCCAGCAGTATCACAAAGGGTGAAAAACTGTTTTTT
TRBJ1-5 | few | . | TRBV2 | CASSEIPHQPQHF | TGTGCCAGCAGTGAAATTCCCCATCAGCCCCAGCATTTT
TRBJ2-3 | . | . | TRBV18 | CASDGAGTHSTDTQYF | TGTGCCAGCGACGGGGCAGGGACACACAGCACAGATACGCAGTATTTT
TRBJ2-1 | . | . | TRBV9 | CASTPGQLYNEQFF | TGTGCCAGCACCCCGGGACAACTCTACAATGAGCAGTTCTTC
TRBJ1-6 | few | . | TRBV10-3 | CAVRTVNSPLHF | TGTGCCGTACGGACGGTTAATTCACCCCTCCACTTT
TRBJ2-5 | . | . | TRBV4-3 | CASSQDVGGGAQYF | TGCGCCAGCAGCCAAGATGTGGGGGGCGGGGCCCAGTACTTC
TRBJ1-1 | . | TRBD1 | TRBV6-5 | CASSYSGTANTEAFF | TGTGCCAGCAGTTACTCCGGGACAGCGAACACTGAAGCTTTCTTT
TRBJ1-2 | few | TRBD1 | TRBV5-1 | CASSSNRGSYGYTF | TGCGCCAGCAGCTCCAACAGGGGTAGTTATGGCTACACCTTC
TRBJ2-2 | . | . | TRBV5-1 | CASSFRGSANTGELFF | TGCGCCAGCTCTTTTCGGGGATCCGCGAACACCGGGGAGCTGTTTTTT
TRBJ1-2 | . | TRBD1 | TRBV30 | CAWSVRTGETYGYTF | TGTGCCTGGAGTGTAAGGACAGGGGAAACCTATGGCTACACCTTC
TRBJ2-1 | . | . | TRBV2 | CASSENSLLGSNEQFF | TGTGCCAGCAGTGAAAACAGTCTACTCGGGAGCAATGAGCAGTTCTTC
TRBJ1-1 | . | . | TRBV25-1 | CASSEQGKNTEAFF | TGTGCCAGCAGTGAACAGGGAAAGAACACTGAAGCTTTCTTT
TRBJ1-2 | . | . | TRBV7-9 | CASSQSSLYGYTF | TGTGCCAGCAGCCAGAGCAGCCTTTATGGCTACACCTTC
TRBJ2-3 | . | . | TRBV5-5 | CASSLVRSTDTQYF | TGTGCCAGCAGCTTAGTACGGAGCACAGATACGCAGTATTTT
TRBJ2-2 | . | TRBD1 | TRBV5-1 | CASSSTTGGSGELFF | TGCGCCAGCAGCTCGACCACAGGGGGCAGCGGGGAGCTGTTTTTT
TRBJ2-5 | . | . | TRBV4-3 | CASSQDPGETQYF | TGCGCCAGCAGCCAAGACCCCGGGGAGACCCAGTACTTC
TRBJ1-1 | . | . | TRBV5-1 | CASSPRTGKNTEAFF | TGCGCCAGCAGCCCCCGGACGGGAAAGAACACTGAAGCTTTCTTT
TRBJ1-6 | . | . | TRBV9 | CASSPRSQQDNSPLHF | TGTGCCAGCAGCCCCCGATCCCAACAGGATAATTCACCCCTCCACTTT
TRBJ2-5 | . | TRBD1 | TRBV9 | CASSVSPATGSQETQYF | TGTGCCAGCAGCGTATCCCCCGCGACAGGGAGCCAAGAGACCCAGTACTTC
TRBJ2-2 | . | . | TRBV28 | CASRYGGETGELFF | TGTGCCAGCAGATACGGCGGGGAAACCGGGGAGCTGTTTTTT
TRBJ2-2 | . | . | TRBV12-1 | CASPSGENTGELFF | TGTGCCAGCCCCTCCGGGGAAAACACCGGGGAGCTGTTTTTT
TRBJ2-1 | . | TRBD2 | TRBV2 | CASTLSGTSGGAFYEQFF | TGTGCCAGCACTTTATCCGGGACTAGCGGGGGGGCCTTCTATGAGCAGTTCTTC